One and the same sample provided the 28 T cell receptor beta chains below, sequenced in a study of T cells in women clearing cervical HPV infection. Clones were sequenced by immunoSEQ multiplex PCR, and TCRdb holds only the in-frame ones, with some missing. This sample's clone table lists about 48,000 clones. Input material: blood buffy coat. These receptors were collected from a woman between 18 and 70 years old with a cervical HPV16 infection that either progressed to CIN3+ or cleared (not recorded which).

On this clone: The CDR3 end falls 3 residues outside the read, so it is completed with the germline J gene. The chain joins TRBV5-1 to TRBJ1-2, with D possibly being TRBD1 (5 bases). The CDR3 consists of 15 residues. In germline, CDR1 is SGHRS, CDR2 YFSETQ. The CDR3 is CASSFPDRSLEGYTF. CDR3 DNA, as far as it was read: TGCGCCAGCAGCTTCCCCGACAGATCCTTAGAAGGC.

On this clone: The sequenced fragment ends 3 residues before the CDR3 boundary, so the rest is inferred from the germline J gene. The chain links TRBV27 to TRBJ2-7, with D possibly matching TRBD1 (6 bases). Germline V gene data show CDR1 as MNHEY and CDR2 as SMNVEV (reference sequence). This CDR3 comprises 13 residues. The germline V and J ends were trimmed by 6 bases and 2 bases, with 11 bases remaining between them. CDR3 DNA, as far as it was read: TGTGCCAGCAGCAGGGGAGCTACCTACGAG. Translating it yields CASSRGATYE. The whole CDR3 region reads CASSRGATYEQYF.

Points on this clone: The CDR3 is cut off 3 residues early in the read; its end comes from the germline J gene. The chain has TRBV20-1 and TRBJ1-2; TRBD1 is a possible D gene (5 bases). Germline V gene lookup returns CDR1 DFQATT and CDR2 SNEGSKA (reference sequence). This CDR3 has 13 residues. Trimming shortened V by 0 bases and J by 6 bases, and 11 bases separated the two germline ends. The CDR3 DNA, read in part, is TGCAGTGCTAGAGACCCAGGGCTCCATGGC. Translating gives CSARDPGLHG. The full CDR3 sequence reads CSARDPGLHGYTF.

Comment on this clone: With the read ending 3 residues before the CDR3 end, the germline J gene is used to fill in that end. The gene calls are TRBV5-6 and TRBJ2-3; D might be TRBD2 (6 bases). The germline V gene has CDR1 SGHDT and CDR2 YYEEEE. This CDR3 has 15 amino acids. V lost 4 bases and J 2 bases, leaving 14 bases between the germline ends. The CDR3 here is CASSHPGLNTDTQYF. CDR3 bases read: TGTGCCAGCAGCCACCCGGGACTTAACACAGATACG. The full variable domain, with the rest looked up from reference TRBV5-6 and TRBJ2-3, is DAGVTQSPTHLIKTRGQQVTLRCSPKSGHDTVSWYQQALGQGPQFIFQYYEEEERQRGNFPDRFSGHQFPNYSSELNVNALLLGDSALYLCASSHPGLNTDTQYFGPGTRLTVL.

CDR3 DNA, as far as it was read: TGTGCCAGCAGTTTAGCGCTCGGGGATCTCTACGAG. This sequence encodes CASSLALGDLYE. The full-length CDR3 reads as CASSLALGDLYEQYF. This chain uses TRBV12-3 or TRBV12-4 with TRBJ2-7, with D possibly being TRBD2 (5 bases). The sequence runs out 3 residues before the end of the CDR3; the remainder is reconstructed from the germline J gene. V dropped 0 bases and J dropped 3 bases, with 12 bases sitting between them. The CDR3 has 15 residues.

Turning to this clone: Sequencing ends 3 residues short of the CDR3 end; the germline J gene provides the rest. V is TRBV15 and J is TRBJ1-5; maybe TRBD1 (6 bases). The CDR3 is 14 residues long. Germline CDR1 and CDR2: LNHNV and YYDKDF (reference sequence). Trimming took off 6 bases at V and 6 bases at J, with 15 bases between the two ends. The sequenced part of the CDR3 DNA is TGTGCCACCAGTGGAAGGGGGAAGGGTCAGCCC. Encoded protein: CATSGRGKGQP. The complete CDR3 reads CATSGRGKGQPQHF.

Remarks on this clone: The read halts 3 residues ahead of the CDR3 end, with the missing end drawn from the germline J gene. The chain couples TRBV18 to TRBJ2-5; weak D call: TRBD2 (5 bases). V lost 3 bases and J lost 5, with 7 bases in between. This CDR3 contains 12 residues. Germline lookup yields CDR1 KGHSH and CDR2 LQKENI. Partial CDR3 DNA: TGTGCCAGCTCACCGGGCGGGGAGACC. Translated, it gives CASSPGGET. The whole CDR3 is CASSPGGETQYF.

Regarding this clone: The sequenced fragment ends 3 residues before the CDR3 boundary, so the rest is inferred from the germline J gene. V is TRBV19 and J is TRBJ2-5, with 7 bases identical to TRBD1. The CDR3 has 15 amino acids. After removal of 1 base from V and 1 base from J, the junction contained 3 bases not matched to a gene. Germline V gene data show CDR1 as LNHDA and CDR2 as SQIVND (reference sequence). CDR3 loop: CASSIGGQVQETQYF. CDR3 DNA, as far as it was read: TGTGCCAGTAGTATAGGAGGACAGGTCCAAGAGACC.

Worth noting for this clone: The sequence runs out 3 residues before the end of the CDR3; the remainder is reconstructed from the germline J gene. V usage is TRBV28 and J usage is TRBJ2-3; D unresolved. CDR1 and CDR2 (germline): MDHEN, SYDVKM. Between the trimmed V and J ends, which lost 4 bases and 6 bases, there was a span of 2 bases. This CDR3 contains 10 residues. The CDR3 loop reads CASSSDTQYF. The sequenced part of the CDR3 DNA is TGTGCCAGCAGTTCGGATACG.

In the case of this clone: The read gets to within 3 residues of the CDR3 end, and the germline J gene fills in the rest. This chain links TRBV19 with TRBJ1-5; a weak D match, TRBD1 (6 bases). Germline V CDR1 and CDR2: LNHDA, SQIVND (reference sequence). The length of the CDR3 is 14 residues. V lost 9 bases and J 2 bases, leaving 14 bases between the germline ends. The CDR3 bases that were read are TGTGCCAGCGCAACAGGGCTCGGCAATCAGCCC. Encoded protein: CASATGLGNQP. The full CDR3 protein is CASATGLGNQPQHF. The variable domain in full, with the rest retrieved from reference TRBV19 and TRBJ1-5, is DGGITQSPKYLFRKEGQNVTLSCEQNLNHDAMYWYRQDPGQGLRLIYYSQIVNDFQKGDIAEGYSVSREKKESFPLTVTSAQKNPTAFYLCASATGLGNQPQHFGDGTRLSIL.

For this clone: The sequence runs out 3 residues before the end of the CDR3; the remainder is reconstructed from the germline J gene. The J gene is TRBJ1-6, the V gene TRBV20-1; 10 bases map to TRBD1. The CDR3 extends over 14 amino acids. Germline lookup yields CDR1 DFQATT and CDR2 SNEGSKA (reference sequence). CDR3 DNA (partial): TGCAGTGCTAGCCTGGGACAGGGGTATCGGCCC. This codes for CSASLGQGYRP. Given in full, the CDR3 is CSASLGQGYRPLHF.

The CDR3 bases that were read are TGTGCCAGCAGCTTCGACAGGATTAATGAAAAA. This gives the protein CASSFDRINEK. The whole CDR3 protein reads CASSFDRINEKLFF. The V call is TRBV5-4, the J call TRBJ1-4, with D possibly being TRBD1 (6 bases). The DNA ends 3 residues before the CDR3 does, and the rest of the CDR3 is filled in from the germline J gene. V dropped 2 bases and J dropped 4 bases, with 9 bases sitting between them. Germline CDR1 SGHNT, CDR2 YYREEE (reference sequence). The CDR3 extends over 14 amino acids.

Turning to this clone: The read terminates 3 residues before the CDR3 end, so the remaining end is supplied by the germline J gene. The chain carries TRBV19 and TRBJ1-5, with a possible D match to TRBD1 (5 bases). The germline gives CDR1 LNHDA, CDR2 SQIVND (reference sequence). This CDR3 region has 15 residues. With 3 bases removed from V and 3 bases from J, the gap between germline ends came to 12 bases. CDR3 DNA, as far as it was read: TGTGCCAGTAGTATCCAGGGCCTCTTCAATCAGCCC. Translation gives CASSIQGLFNQP. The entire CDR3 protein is CASSIQGLFNQPQHF. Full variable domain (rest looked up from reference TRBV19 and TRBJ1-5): DGGITQSPKYLFRKEGQNVTLSCEQNLNHDAMYWYRQDPGQGLRLIYYSQIVNDFQKGDIAEGYSVSREKKESFPLTVTSAQKNPTAFYLCASSIQGLFNQPQHFGDGTRLSIL.

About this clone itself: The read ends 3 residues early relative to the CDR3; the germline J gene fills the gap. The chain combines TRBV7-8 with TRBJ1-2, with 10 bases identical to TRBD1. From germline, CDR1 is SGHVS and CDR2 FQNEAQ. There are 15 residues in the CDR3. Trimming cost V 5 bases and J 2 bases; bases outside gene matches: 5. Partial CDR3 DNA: TGTGCCAGCAGCCTCGGACAGGGGGTGAACTATGGC. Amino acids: CASSLGQGVNYG. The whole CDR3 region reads CASSLGQGVNYGYTF.

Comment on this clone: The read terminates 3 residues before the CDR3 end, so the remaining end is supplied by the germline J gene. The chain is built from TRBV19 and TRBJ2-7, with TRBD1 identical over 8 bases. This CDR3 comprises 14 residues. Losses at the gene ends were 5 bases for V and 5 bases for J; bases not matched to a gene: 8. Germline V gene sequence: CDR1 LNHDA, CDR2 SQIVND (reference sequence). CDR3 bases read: TGTGCCAGTAGTGGGGACAGGTGGAGCGACGAG. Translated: CASSGDRWSDE. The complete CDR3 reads CASSGDRWSDEQYF.

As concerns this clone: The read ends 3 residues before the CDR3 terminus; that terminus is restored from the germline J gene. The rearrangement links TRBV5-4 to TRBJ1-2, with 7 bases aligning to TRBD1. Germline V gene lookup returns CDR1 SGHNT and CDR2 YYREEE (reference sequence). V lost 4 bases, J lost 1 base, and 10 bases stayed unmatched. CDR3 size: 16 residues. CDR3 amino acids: CASSGDSRKLNYGYTF. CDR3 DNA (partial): TGTGCCAGCAGCGGGGACAGCAGAAAACTTAACTATGGC.

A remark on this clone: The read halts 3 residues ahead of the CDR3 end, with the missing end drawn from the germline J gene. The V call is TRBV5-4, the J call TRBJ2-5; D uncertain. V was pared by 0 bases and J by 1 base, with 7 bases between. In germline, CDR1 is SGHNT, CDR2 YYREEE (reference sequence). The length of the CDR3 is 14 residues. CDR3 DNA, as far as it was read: TGTGCCAGCAGCTTGGGGGCTTTCCAAGAGACC. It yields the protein CASSLGAFQET. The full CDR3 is CASSLGAFQETQYF. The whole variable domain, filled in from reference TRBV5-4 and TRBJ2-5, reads ETGVTQSPTHLIKTRGQQVTLRCSSQSGHNTVSWYQQALGQGPQFIFQYYREEENGRGNFPPRFSGLQFPNYSSELNVNALELDDSALYLCASSLGAFQETQYFGPGTRLLVL.

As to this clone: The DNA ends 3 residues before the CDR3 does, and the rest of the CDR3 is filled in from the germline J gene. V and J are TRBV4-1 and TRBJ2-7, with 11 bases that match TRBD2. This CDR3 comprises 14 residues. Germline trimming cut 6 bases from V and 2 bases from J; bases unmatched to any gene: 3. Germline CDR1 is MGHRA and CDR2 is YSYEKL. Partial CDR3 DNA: TGCGCCAGCAGAGAACTAGCGGGGGCCTACGAG. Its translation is CASRELAGAYE. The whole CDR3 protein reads CASRELAGAYEQYF.

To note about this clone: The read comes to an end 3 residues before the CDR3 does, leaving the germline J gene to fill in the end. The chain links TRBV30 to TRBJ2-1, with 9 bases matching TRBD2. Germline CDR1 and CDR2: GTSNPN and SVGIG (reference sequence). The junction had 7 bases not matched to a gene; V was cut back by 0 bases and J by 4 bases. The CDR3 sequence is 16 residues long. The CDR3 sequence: CAWSVPAGGFYNEQFF. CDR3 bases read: TGTGCCTGGAGTGTCCCAGCGGGGGGCTTTTACAATGAG.

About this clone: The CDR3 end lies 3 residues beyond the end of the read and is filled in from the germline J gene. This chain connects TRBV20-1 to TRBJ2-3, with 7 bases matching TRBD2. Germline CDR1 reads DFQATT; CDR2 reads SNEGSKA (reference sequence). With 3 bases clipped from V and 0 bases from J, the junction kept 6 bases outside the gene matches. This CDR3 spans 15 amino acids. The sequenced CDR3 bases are TGCAGTGCTAGTCAGGCTAGCGGAAGCACAGATACG. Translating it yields CSASQASGSTDT. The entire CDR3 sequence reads CSASQASGSTDTQYF.

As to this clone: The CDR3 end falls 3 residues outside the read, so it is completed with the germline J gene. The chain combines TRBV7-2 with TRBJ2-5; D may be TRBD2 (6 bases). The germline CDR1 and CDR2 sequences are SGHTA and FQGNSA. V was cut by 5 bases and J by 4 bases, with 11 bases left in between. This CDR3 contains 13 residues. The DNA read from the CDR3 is TGTGCCAGCAGCCCCTTGGAGGGAGAGACC. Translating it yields CASSPLEGET. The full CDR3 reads CASSPLEGETQYF.

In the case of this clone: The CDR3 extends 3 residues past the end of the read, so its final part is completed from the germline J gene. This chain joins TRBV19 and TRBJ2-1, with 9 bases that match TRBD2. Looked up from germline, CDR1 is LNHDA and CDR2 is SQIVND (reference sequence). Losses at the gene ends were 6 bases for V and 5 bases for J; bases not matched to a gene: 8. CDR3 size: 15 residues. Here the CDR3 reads CASRLAGGPDNEQFF. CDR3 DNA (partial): TGTGCCAGTAGACTAGCGGGCGGTCCAGACAATGAG.

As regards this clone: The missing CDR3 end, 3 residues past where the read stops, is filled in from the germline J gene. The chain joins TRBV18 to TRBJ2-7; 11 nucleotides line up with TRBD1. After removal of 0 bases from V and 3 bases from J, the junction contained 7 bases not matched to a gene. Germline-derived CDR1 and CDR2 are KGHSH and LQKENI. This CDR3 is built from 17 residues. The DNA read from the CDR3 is TGTGCCAGCTCACCACCGATGCCGGGACAGGGGGACTACGAG. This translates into CASSPPMPGQGDYE. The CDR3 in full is CASSPPMPGQGDYEQYF.

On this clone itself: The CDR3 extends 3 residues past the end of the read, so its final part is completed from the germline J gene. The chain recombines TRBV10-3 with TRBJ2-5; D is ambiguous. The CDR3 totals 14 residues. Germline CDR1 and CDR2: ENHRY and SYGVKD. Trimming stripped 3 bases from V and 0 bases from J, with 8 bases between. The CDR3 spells CAISERQYQETQYF. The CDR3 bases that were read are TGTGCCATCAGTGAAAGACAATACCAAGAGACC.

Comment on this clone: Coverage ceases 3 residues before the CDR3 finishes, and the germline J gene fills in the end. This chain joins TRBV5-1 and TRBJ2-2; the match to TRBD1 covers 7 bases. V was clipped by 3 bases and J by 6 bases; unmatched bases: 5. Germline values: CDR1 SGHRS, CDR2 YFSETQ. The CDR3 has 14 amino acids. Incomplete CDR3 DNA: TGCGCCAGCAGCTCAAAGACAGGGCCCGGGGAG. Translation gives CASSSKTGPGE. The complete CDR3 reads CASSSKTGPGELFF.

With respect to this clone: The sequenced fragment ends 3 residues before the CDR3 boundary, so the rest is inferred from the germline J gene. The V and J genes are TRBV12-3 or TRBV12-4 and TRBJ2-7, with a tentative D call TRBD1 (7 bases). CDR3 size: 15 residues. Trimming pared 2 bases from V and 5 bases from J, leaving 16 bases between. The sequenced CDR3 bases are TGTGCCAGCAGTTTACGGGGGACAGCCCTCCACGAG. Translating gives CASSLRGTALHE. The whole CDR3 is CASSLRGTALHEQYF.

The DNA read from the CDR3 is TGTGCCAGCAGTTTAGCAACAGGGAGCTCCTATAATTCACCC. It is translated as CASSLATGSSYNSP. The full CDR3 sequence reads CASSLATGSSYNSPLHF. This chain links TRBV27 with TRBJ1-6; perhaps TRBD1 as D (6 bases). Read sequence stops 3 residues before the CDR3 end, and the germline J gene provides the missing end. CDR3 length: 17 amino acids. Germline CDR1 and CDR2: MNHEY and SMNVEV (reference sequence). Trimming left V 2 bases short and J 0 bases short, with 11 bases between.

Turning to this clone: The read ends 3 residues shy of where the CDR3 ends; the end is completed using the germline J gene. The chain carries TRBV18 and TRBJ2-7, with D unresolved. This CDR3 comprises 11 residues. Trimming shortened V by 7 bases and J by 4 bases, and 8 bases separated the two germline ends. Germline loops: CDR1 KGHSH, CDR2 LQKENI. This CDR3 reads CASLKGYEQYF. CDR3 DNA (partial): TGTGCCAGCTTAAAGGGTTACGAG.